Below are 21 T cell receptor beta chains sequenced from a single sample in a study of blood T cell repertoires in COVID-19. TCRdb's table, derived via immunoSEQ multiplex PCR, lists solely in-frame clones and lacks some. The sample has 190,000 or so clones, roughly 84% seen once; the top ten hold roughly 7%. The sequenced material came from PBMCs or T cells enriched from blood (not recorded which). The receptor set was obtained from a middle-aged man who had recovered from COVID-19.

This clone was found a few times. The CDR3 spells CASSQQEFRYGYTF. DNA of the CDR3: TGTGCCAGCAGCCAGCAGGAATTTCGCTATGGCTACACCTTC. V usage is TRBV4-2 and J usage is TRBJ1-2; no clear D. Germline-derived CDR1 and CDR2 are LGHNA and YNFKEQ. Trimming removed 3 bases from V and 4 bases from J, with 12 bases in between. CDR3 length: 14 residues.

The V and J genes are TRBV5-1 and TRBJ1-1; D uncertain. CDR1 and CDR2 from the germline V gene are SGHRS and YFSETQ. V lost 2 bases and J lost 1, with 9 bases in between. There are 14 residues in the CDR3. The chain's CDR3 is CASSFSGQNTEAFF. The CDR3 DNA is TGCGCCAGCAGCTTTTCTGGCCAGAACACTGAAGCTTTCTTT.

This sequence joins TRBV6-5 and TRBJ2-7; the match to TRBD2 covers 7 bases. The CDR3 spans 14 residues. Looked up from germline, CDR1 is MNHEY and CDR2 is SVGAGI. J was trimmed by 3 bases and V by 0 bases; bases with no gene match: 2. The chain's CDR3 is CASSYSGGGYEQYF. CDR3 sequence (DNA): TGTGCCAGCAGTTACTCCGGCGGGGGCTACGAGCAGTACTTC.

This chain uses TRBV24-1 with TRBJ2-6; 7 positions match TRBD1. Germline CDR1 KGHDR, CDR2 SFDVKD. Losses at the gene ends were 4 bases for V and 0 bases for J; bases not matched to a gene: 5. This CDR3 is 17 amino acids long. The CDR3 nucleotides read TGTGCCACCAGTGACGCAGGGGGTAGCTCTGGGGCCAACGTCCTGACTTTC. Amino acid sequence: CATSDAGGSSGANVLTF.

This chain joins TRBV5-4 and TRBJ1-1; D gene ambiguous. CDR1 and CDR2 (germline): SGHNT, YYREEE (reference sequence). This CDR3 has 13 amino acids. V gave up 2 bases and J gave up 4 bases, with 9 bases separating them. The CDR3 nucleotides are TGTGCCAGCAGCTTTCTGACTGCCACTGAAGCTTTCTTT. Translating gives CASSFLTATEAFF.

This clone was detected a few times. The chain has TRBV7-6 and TRBJ1-6; TRBD1 aligns across 8 bases. The CDR3 is 17 amino acids. The V gene's germline CDR1 is SGHVS and CDR2 FNYEAQ. V lost 5 bases and J lost 9; bases outside the gene matches: 15. The CDR3 region is CASSPDSGQGRVSPLHF. CDR3 DNA: TGTGCCAGCAGCCCCGATTCAGGACAGGGAAGGGTTTCACCCCTCCACTTT.

This clone came up once. V is TRBV7-2 and J is TRBJ2-1; D is possibly TRBD1 (6 bases). Trimming took off 4 bases at V and 9 bases at J, with 13 bases between the two ends. Per the germline V gene, CDR1 is SGHTA and CDR2 is FQGNSA. This CDR3 is built from 13 residues. The CDR3 sequence: CASSSNRVGEQFF. The CDR3 DNA sequence: TGTGCCAGCAGCTCGAACAGGGTTGGTGAGCAGTTCTTC.

V gene TRBV18 combines with J gene TRBJ2-4; TRBD1 agrees at 8 bases. This CDR3 is 14 amino acids long. Germline V gene sequence: CDR1 KGHSH, CDR2 LQKENI. The V gene end was trimmed by 3 bases and the J gene end by 6 bases; junction bases not matched to a gene: 4. This CDR3 reads CASSPDREGNIQYF. Written as DNA, the CDR3 is TGTGCCAGCTCACCGGACAGGGAAGGAAACATTCAGTACTTC. Combining the CDR3 with reference TRBV18 and TRBJ2-4 gives the whole variable domain NAGVMQNPRHLVRRRGQEARLRCSPMKGHSHVYWYRQLPEEGLKFMVYLQKENIIDESGMPKERFSAEFPKEGPSILRIQQVVRGDSAAYFCASSPDREGNIQYFGAGTRLSVL.

This chain connects TRBV27 to TRBJ2-7; 9 nucleotides agree with TRBD1. The CDR3 totals 14 residues. In germline, CDR1 is MNHEY, CDR2 SMNVEV (reference sequence). V was clipped by 6 bases and J by 1 base; unmatched bases: 4. This CDR3 reads CASRDDRGSYEQYF. The CDR3 bases are TGTGCCAGCAGGGATGACAGGGGGTCCTACGAGCAGTACTTC.

J is TRBJ2-7 and V is TRBV7-2, with TRBD2 as a possible D gene (6 bases). This CDR3 has 15 amino acids. Germline-derived CDR1 and CDR2 are SGHTA and FQGNSA. Trimming pared 5 bases from V and 7 bases from J, leaving 21 bases between. CDR3 bases: TGTGCCAGCAGCCCCCTGTCGGGGGAGGTGTCTGAGCAGTACTTC. It encodes CASSPLSGEVSEQYF.

The V gene is TRBV7-8, the J gene TRBJ1-5, with D perhaps matching TRBD1 (6 bases). The CDR3 contains 18 residues. The V gene's germline CDR1 is SGHVS and CDR2 FQNEAQ. The V gene lost 2 bases and the J gene lost 1 base, with 18 bases spanning the gap. The CDR3 reads CASSLPRRATGSNQPQHF. The CDR3 DNA reads TGTGCCAGCAGCTTACCGCGCAGAGCGACAGGCAGCAATCAGCCCCAGCATTTT. The complete variable domain, with remaining parts taken from reference TRBV7-8 and TRBJ1-5, reads GAGVSQSPRYKVAKRGQDVALRCDPISGHVSLFWYQQALGQGPEFLTYFQNEAQLDKSGLPSDRFFAERPEGSVSTLKIQRTQQEDSAVYLCASSLPRRATGSNQPQHFGDGTRLSIL.

The V gene is TRBV18, the J gene TRBJ1-4; no clear D gene. Trimming left V 4 bases short and J 4 bases short, with 13 bases between. This CDR3 region has 15 residues. Looked up from germline, CDR1 is KGHSH and CDR2 is LQKENI. The CDR3 sequence: CASSQVLALNEKLFF. The CDR3 nucleotides are TGTGCCAGCTCACAGGTTCTAGCCCTTAATGAAAAACTGTTTTTT.

The chain links TRBV5-1 to TRBJ2-7; D perhaps matches TRBD1 (6 bases). This CDR3 contains 12 residues. Per the germline V gene, CDR1 is SGHRS and CDR2 is YFSETQ. Trimming stripped 4 bases from V and 5 bases from J, with 10 bases between. CDR3: CASSPRGNEQYF. The CDR3, as DNA: TGCGCCAGCAGCCCCAGGGGCAACGAGCAGTACTTC. The complete variable domain, with remaining parts taken from reference TRBV5-1 and TRBJ2-7, reads KAGVTQTPRYLIKTRGQQVTLSCSPISGHRSVSWYQQTPGQGLQFLFEYFSETQRNKGNFPGRFSGRQFSNSRSEMNVSTLELGDSALYLCASSPRGNEQYFGPGTRLTVT.

V is TRBV30 and J is TRBJ1-1; TRBD1 might be the D (5 bases). The CDR3 length is 15 residues. The germline V gene encodes CDR1 GTSNPN and CDR2 SVGIG (reference sequence). Trimming took off 2 bases at V and 4 bases at J, with 17 bases between the two ends. CDR3 sequence (DNA): TGTGCCTGGAGTTCCAACGGGGGGTACGGCACTGAAGCTTTCTTT. Protein product: CAWSSNGGYGTEAFF. Full variable domain (remainder filled in from reference TRBV30 and TRBJ1-1): SQTIHQWPATLVQPVGSPLSLECTVEGTSNPNLYWYRQAAGRGLQLLFYSVGIGQISSEVPQNLSASRPQDRQFILSSKKLLLSDSGFYLCAWSSNGGYGTEAFFGQGTRLTVV.

The V call is TRBV2, the J call TRBJ1-1; D might be TRBD1 (6 bases). V lost 0 bases, J lost 4 bases, and 6 bases lay in between. The CDR3 is made up of 13 amino acids. CDR1 and CDR2 (germline): SNHLY, FYNNEI. CDR3 protein: CASSEAGGTEAFF. In nucleotides, the CDR3 is TGTGCCAGCAGTGAAGCAGGGGGCACTGAAGCTTTCTTT.

CDR3 DNA: TGTGCCAGCAGCTCCGGACTAGCGGGGGGTCTGGATACGCAGTATTTT. This translates into CASSSGLAGGLDTQYF. The V and J genes are TRBV11-2 and TRBJ2-3; 14 nucleotides line up with TRBD2. Germline V gene lookup returns CDR1 SGHAT and CDR2 FQNNGV. J was trimmed by 6 bases and V by 4 bases; bases with no gene match: 6. The CDR3 is made up of 16 amino acids.

The gene calls are TRBV2 and TRBJ2-5; D call uncertain. CDR1 SNHLY and CDR2 FYNNEI come from the germline V gene. The V and J ends lost 4 bases and 1 base respectively, with 10 bases between them. CDR3 length: 14 residues. CDR3 sequence: CASSVWQAQETQYF. DNA of the CDR3: TGTGCCAGCAGTGTGTGGCAGGCCCAAGAGACCCAGTACTTC.

The V and J genes are TRBV5-4 and TRBJ1-1; TRBD1 matches at 8 bases. Per germline, CDR1 SGHNT and CDR2 YYREEE (reference sequence). This CDR3 is built from 15 residues. Trimming removed 4 bases from V and 4 bases from J; junction bases left unmatched: 9. The CDR3 nucleotides are TGTGCCAGCAGCCTGCGACAGGGGCGGAGCACTGAAGCTTTCTTT. Protein sequence: CASSLRQGRSTEAFF.

The chain couples TRBV2 to TRBJ2-3, with a possible D match to TRBD2 (5 bases). CDR1 and CDR2 from the germline V gene are SNHLY and FYNNEI. The CDR3 is 14 residues long. Trimming shortened V by 6 bases and J by 4 bases, and 14 bases separated the two germline ends. CDR3 nucleotide sequence: TGTGCCAGCAGAAACAGTGGACTTGCAGATACGCAGTATTTT. It specifies CASRNSGLADTQYF.

The V call is TRBV6-6, the J call TRBJ2-6, with 10 bases lining up with TRBD1. Germline V gene data show CDR1 as MNHNY and CDR2 as SVGAGI (reference sequence). The CDR3 extends over 20 amino acids. Trimming removed 6 bases from V and 2 bases from J; junction bases left unmatched: 16. CDR3: CASSRPADRGPITGANVLTF. CDR3 nucleotides: TGTGCCAGCAGCAGACCCGCAGACAGGGGGCCTATCACTGGGGCCAACGTCCTGACTTTC.

The chain employs TRBV10-3 and TRBJ1-1; 8 nucleotides match TRBD1. This CDR3 is 11 amino acids long. J gave up 5 bases and V 11 bases, and 4 bases lay outside the gene matches. Germline CDR1 and CDR2: ENHRY and SYGVKD. CDR3 region: CAARGQTEAFF. The CDR3 DNA reads TGTGCCGCCAGGGGGCAAACTGAAGCTTTCTTT.